A selection of T cell receptor beta chains follows, all from one sample in a study of T cell repertoires in cytomegalovirus infection. A single record per CDR3 protein comes from TCRdb applying MiXCR to the reads. Of fewer than 1,000,000 distinct CDR3 sequences listed, around 29% are singletons. What these receptors recognize is not known. This material consisted of cultured CD8+ T cells from PBMCs, taken from culture after CMV antigen stimulation. These receptors were collected from a human donor in good health (CMV status not recorded). Some clones in this sample may be carry-over from other donors' samples. Both conserved end residues are part of each CDR3. Each record gives: V gene, J gene, clone size, D gene, CDR3 protein, CDR3 DNA. The D gene is left open where the match is weak. The size entry is marked missing in some rows and otherwise reads once, few, many or a size class.

TRBV19	TRBJ2-7	.	.	CASSISGGGEQYF	TGTGCCAGTTCGATCAGCGGCGGCGGCGAGCAGTACTTC
TRBV7-6	TRBJ2-3	many	TRBD2	CASSLGLARSSTDTQYF	TGTGCCAGCAGCTTGGGACTAGCGAGGTCTAGCACAGATACGCAGTATTTT
TRBV2	TRBJ1-1	.	TRBD1	CASLRGPYTKAFF	TGTGCCAGTCTTAGGGGGCCGTACACTAAAGCTTTCTTT
TRBV19	TRBJ1-5	few	TRBD1	CASSPEGQDVYSNQPQHF	TGTGCCAGTAGTCCGGAGGGACAGGACGTTTATAGCAATCAGCCCCAGCATTTT
TRBV6-5	TRBJ2-5	many	.	CASSYRAGTETQYF	TGTGCCAGCAGTTACCGGGCGGGGACGGAGACCCAGTACTTC
TRBV10-2	TRBJ2-3	.	TRBD2	CASSEYLAGGLRTDTQYF	TGCGCCAGCAGTGAGTACCTAGCGGGGGGGCTACGTACAGATACGCAGTATTTT
TRBV7-9	TRBJ1-4	few	TRBD1	CASSDMDRGPISTNEKLFF	TGTGCCAGCAGCGACATGGACAGGGGGCCCATTTCAACTAATGAAAAACTGTTTTTT
TRBV2	TRBJ2-6	.	.	CASSGIPTVSSGANVLTF	TGTGCCAGCAGTGGAATCCCGACAGTTTCCTCTGGGGCCAACGTCCTGACTTTC
TRBV10-3	TRBJ2-5	.	TRBD2	CANLGAGVGETQYF	TGTGCCAACCTCGGGGCGGGGGTTGGGGAGACCCAGTACTTC
TRBV12-3/TRBV12-4	TRBJ1-1	many	.	CASKTQLQGTEAFF	TGTGCCAGCAAAACCCAGCTCCAGGGCACTGAAGCTTTCTTT
TRBV19	TRBJ1-4	few	.	CASSDDRWNEKLFF	TGTGCCAGTAGTGACGACAGGTGGAATGAAAAACTGTTTTTT
TRBV27	TRBJ1-2	few	.	CASSSGGVVYTF	TGTGCCAGCAGCTCCGGGGGGGTTGTGTACACCTTC
TRBV6-5	TRBJ2-7	many	TRBD1	CASSYTKGETGDPYEQYF	TGTGCCAGCAGTTACACAAAAGGGGAGACAGGGGACCCCTACGAGCAGTACTTC
TRBV5-8	TRBJ2-3	few	.	CASRDSLEAQYF	TGTGCCAGCAGGGACAGTTTGGAGGCGCAGTATTTT
TRBV12-5	TRBJ2-2	.	.	CASGSITGELFF	TGTGCTAGTGGCTCCATAACGGGGGAGCTGTTTTTT
TRBV10-3	TRBJ2-1	.	TRBD1	CAITLDRVGVLGQFF	TGTGCCATCACCTTGGACAGGGTCGGCGTACTTGGGCAGTTCTTC
TRBV11-3	TRBJ2-1	few	.	CASSTQRGQAWGGEQFF	TGTGCCAGCAGCACCCAGCGGGGACAAGCCTGGGGGGGTGAGCAGTTCTTC
TRBV7-9	TRBJ2-3	.	.	CASSLVKGPGGTDTQYF	TGTGCCAGCAGCTTAGTGAAGGGGCCGGGAGGCACAGATACGCAGTATTTT
TRBV19	TRBJ1-2	.	.	CASSSRKFGYTF	TGTGCCAGTAGCTCCCGTAAGTTTGGCTACACCTTC
TRBV7-8	TRBJ2-6	many	.	CASSWHREKGSGANVLTF	TGTGCCAGCAGCTGGCACAGGGAGAAGGGCTCTGGGGCCAACGTCCTGACTTTC
TRBV15	TRBJ2-7	few	.	CATSRERGRYEQYF	TGTGCCACCAGCAGAGAACGGGGACGCTACGAGCAGTACTTC
TRBV19	TRBJ1-2	many	.	CASRSGAVGYTF	TGTGCCAGTAGATCGGGGGCGGTTGGCTACACCTTC
TRBV7-2	TRBJ2-5	many	.	CASSPVAETQYF	TGTGCCAGCAGCCCGGTGGCTGAGACCCAGTACTTC
TRBV4-1	TRBJ1-5	.	TRBD1	CASSPTTGDLNQPQHF	TGCGCCAGCAGCCCTACGACAGGGGATCTCAATCAGCCCCAGCATTTT
TRBV28	TRBJ1-1	.	.	CASSFREQISEAFF	TGTGCCAGCAGTTTCCGGGAACAGATATCTGAAGCTTTCTTT
TRBV5-5	TRBJ2-1	.	TRBD1	CASSLVGGQHSYNEQFF	TGTGCCAGCAGCCTGGTAGGGGGACAGCACTCCTACAATGAGCAGTTCTTC
TRBV7-9	TRBJ2-1	.	.	CASSLELKNEQFF	TGTGCCAGCAGCTTAGAACTTAAGAATGAGCAGTTCTTC
TRBV10-3	TRBJ2-1	.	.	CAISESRERFF	TGTGCCATCAGTGAGAGCCGTGAGCGGTTCTTC
TRBV15	TRBJ2-3	few	TRBD2	CATSRDLLAGDTDTQYF	TGTGCCACCAGCAGAGACCTCCTAGCGGGGGACACAGATACGCAGTATTTT
TRBV28	TRBJ2-3	.	.	CASSRTPKPDTQYF	TGTGCCAGCAGCCGGACGCCGAAGCCGGATACGCAGTATTTT
TRBV6-8	TRBJ1-5	.	.	CVSSGKGYRPQHF	TGTGTCAGCAGCGGGAAGGGTTATCGGCCCCAGCATTTT
TRBV2	TRBJ1-5	.	TRBD1	CASTERTGGNQPQHF	TGTGCCAGCACCGAGCGGACAGGGGGCAATCAGCCCCAGCATTTT
TRBV6-1	TRBJ2-7	.	.	CASSEGGRVNEQYF	TGTGCCAGCAGTGAAGGCGGCAGGGTCAACGAGCAGTACTTC
TRBV2	TRBJ1-5	few	.	CATATEYSNQPQHF	TGTGCCACCGCCACGGAGTATAGCAATCAGCCCCAGCATTTT
TRBV19	TRBJ1-4	.	.	CASKVPTNEKLFF	TGTGCCAGTAAGGTCCCAACTAATGAAAAACTGTTTTTT
TRBV15	TRBJ2-1	.	TRBD1	CATSRDLEDRAFYNEQFF	TGTGCCACCAGCAGAGATCTCGAGGACAGGGCCTTTTACAATGAGCAGTTCTTC